The clone carrying this TCR beta chain was seen ten or more times. What it binds is not known. The sample belongs to a study of tumor-infiltrating lymphocytes in primary liver carcinoma. Study-wide results and limits: Blood trailed tumors significantly in top-250-clone fraction (p = 0.039).

Researchers drew blood RNA from unsorted whole blood and extracted germline DNA as well. The CDR3 spans 15 residues. The germline V gene encodes CDR1 SGHVS and CDR2 FQNEAQ. Trimming at V came to 5 bases and at J to 2 bases, leaving 8 bases not matched to a gene. TCR beta cDNA came from roughly 450 ng total RNA, primed with a constant-region primer. TCR beta libraries came from three nested multiplex PCR rounds using slightly modified ARM-PCR. The two initial PCR rounds, around 11 cycles each, used TRBV1-TRBV30 forward and C-beta reverse primers. One entry per CDR3 protein, called by TCRdb with MiXCR from the multiplex PCR reads. The sample contains fewer than 400,000 distinct CDR3 sequences, 50% to 75% of which appear only once.

J is TRBJ2-5 and V is TRBV7-8; 7 bases map to TRBD1. Material for sequencing was peripheral blood. This receptor was identified in a woman in her 30s with primary liver carcinoma and hepatitis B virus infection. CDR3 sequence: CASSANRGRQETQYF. The CDR3 DNA reads as TGTGCCAGCAGCGCAAACAGGGGTCGGCAAGAGACCCAGTACTTC.